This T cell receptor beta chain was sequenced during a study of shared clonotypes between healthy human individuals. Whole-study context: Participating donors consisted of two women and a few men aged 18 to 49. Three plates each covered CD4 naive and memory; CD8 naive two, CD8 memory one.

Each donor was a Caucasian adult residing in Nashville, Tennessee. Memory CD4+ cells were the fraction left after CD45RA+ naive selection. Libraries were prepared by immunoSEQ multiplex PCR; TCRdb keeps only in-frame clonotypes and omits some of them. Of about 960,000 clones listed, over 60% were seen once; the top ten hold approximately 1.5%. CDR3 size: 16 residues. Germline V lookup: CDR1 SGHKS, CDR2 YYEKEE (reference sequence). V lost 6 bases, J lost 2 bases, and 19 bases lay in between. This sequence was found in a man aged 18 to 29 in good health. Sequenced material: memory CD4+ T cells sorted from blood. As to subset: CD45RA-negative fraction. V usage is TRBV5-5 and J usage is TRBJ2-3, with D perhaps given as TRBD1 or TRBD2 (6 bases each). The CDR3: CASTFGGRSSTDTQYF. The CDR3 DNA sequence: TGTGCCAGCACCTTTGGGGGGCGTAGTTCCACAGATACGCAGTATTTT.